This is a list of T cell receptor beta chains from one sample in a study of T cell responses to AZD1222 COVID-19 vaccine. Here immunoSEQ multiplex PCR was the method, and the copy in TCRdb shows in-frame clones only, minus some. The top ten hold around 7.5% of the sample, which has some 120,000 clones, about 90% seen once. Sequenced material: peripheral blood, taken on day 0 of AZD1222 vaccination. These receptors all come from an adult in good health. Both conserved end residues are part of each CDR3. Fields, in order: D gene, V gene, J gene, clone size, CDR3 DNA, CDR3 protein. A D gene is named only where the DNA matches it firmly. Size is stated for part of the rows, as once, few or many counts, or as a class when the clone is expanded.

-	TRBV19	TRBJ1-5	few	TGTGCCAGTAGTATAGCCAGTTATAGCAATCAGCCCCAGCATTTT	CASSIASYSNQPQHF
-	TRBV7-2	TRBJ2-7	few	TGTGCCAGCAGCTTAGGGGGGGCCCCGGGATTGTACGAGCAGTACTTC	CASSLGGAPGLYEQYF
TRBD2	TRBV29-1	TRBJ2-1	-	TGCAGCGTTTGGGGGGGGTTTGAGCAGTTCTTC	CSVWGGFEQFF
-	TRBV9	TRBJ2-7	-	TGTGCCAGCAGCGAGGGGGGGCAAACCTACGAGCAGTACTTC	CASSEGGQTYEQYF
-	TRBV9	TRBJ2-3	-	TGTGCCAGCAGCGTAGGAGGGGCCGTATGGGATACGCAGTATTTT	CASSVGGAVWDTQYF
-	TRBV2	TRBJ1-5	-	TGTGCCAGCAGTGGGGACAACAATCAGCCCCAGCATTTT	CASSGDNNQPQHF
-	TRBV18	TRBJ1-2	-	TGTGCCAGCCCTCCGATCGGGGGCTCCTCGGACTATGGCTACACCTTC	CASPPIGGSSDYGYTF
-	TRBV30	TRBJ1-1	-	TGTGCCGGAGCTAGGGTGAACACTGAAGCTTTCTTT	CAGARVNTEAFF
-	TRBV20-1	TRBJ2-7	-	TGCAGTGCTAGAGATACCGAGACTATCGGCTTC	CSARDTETIGF
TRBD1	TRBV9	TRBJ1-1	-	TGTGCCAGCAGCGCGACAGGGGGCTACACTGAAGCTTTCTTT	CASSATGGYTEAFF
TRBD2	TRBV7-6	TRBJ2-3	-	TGTGCCAGCAGCCCGGCCCTAGCGGGGACAGATACGCAGTATTTT	CASSPALAGTDTQYF
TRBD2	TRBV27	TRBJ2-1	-	TGTGCCAGCAGTTGGGGACTAGCGGGCTACAATGAGCAGTTCTTC	CASSWGLAGYNEQFF
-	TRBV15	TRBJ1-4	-	TGTGCCACCAGCAGAGAAGGGGGATGGGGTGAAAAACTGTTTTTT	CATSREGGWGEKLFF
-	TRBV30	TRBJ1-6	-	TGTGCCTGGATCGTCAGCTCCTATAATTCACCCCTCCACTTT	CAWIVSSYNSPLHF
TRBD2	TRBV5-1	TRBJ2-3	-	TGCGCCAGCAGCCCCGGGACTAGCGGCCAAACCACAGATACGCAGTATTTT	CASSPGTSGQTTDTQYF
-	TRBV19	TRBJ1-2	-	TGTGCCAGTAGTCCCGGAGTATCCGGCTACACCTTC	CASSPGVSGYTF
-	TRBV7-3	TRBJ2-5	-	TGTGCCAGCAGCTTAACCCCACAAGAGACCCAGTACTTC	CASSLTPQETQYF
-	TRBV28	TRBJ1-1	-	TGTGCCAGCAGTTTCCCCCGGGCAGGCGAAGCTTTCTTT	CASSFPRAGEAFF
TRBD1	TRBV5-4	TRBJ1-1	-	TGTGCCAGCAGCCATGGGGCGGGACAGCGCTACACTGAAGCTTTCTTT	CASSHGAGQRYTEAFF
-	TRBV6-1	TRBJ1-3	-	TGTGCCAGCAGTGAATTGGGTCCAGGTATTGGAAACACCATATATTTT	CASSELGPGIGNTIYF
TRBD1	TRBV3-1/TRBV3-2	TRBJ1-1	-	TGTGCCAGCAGCGCACGACAGGGTCGGACTGAAGCTTTCTTT	CASSARQGRTEAFF
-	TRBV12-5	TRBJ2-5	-	TGTGCTAGTGGTCCGACGTCGGGTCAAGAGACCCAGTACTTC	CASGPTSGQETQYF
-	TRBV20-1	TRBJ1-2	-	TGCAGTGCTAGATATAACTATGGCTACACCTTC	CSARYNYGYTF